The rows below give T cell receptor beta chains drawn from one sample of a study of blood T cell repertoires in COVID-19. Profiling relied on immunoSEQ multiplex PCR, and the TCRdb table lists in-frame clones only, not all of them. The table lists under 350,000 clones, approximately 90% of them singletons. The sample consisted of peripheral blood. All receptors come from a woman in her 30s with COVID-19, enrolled during active disease. Both conserved end residues are part of each CDR3. Each record gives: clone size, D gene, J gene, V gene, CDR3 protein, CDR3 DNA. The D gene is left open where the match is weak. Some rows have no size entry. The others give once, few or many, or a class for an expanded clone.

abundance: .; d_gene: .; j_gene: TRBJ1-2; v_gene: TRBV28; CDR3aa: CASSFPAQPQGGYTF; CDR3nt: TGTGCCAGCAGTTTTCCCGCACAGCCCCAGGGTGGCTACACCTTC
abundance: .; d_gene: .; j_gene: TRBJ1-1; v_gene: TRBV28; CDR3aa: CASSLLTGLLF; CDR3nt: TGTGCCAGCAGTTTACTAACGGGACTGCTGTTT
abundance: .; d_gene: .; j_gene: TRBJ2-3; v_gene: TRBV19; CDR3aa: CASSIEESAPQTDF; CDR3nt: TGTGCCAGTAGTATAGAGGAGAGCGCCCCGCAAACGGATTTT
abundance: .; d_gene: .; j_gene: TRBJ2-3; v_gene: TRBV9; CDR3aa: CASSPRMGVSTDTQYF; CDR3nt: TGTGCCAGCAGCCCCAGAATGGGCGTGAGCACAGATACGCAGTATTTT
abundance: .; d_gene: TRBD2; j_gene: TRBJ2-7; v_gene: TRBV3-1/TRBV3-2; CDR3aa: CASSPGLAGGPDYEQYF; CDR3nt: TGTGCCAGCAGCCCGGGACTAGCGGGAGGGCCTGACTACGAGCAGTACTTC
abundance: .; d_gene: .; j_gene: TRBJ1-2; v_gene: TRBV19; CDR3aa: CASSIPSRASYGYTF; CDR3nt: TGTGCCAGTAGTATCCCCTCCAGGGCGAGCTATGGCTACACCTTC
abundance: .; d_gene: TRBD2; j_gene: TRBJ2-1; v_gene: TRBV9; CDR3aa: CASSFSGSSYNEQFF; CDR3nt: TGTGCCAGCAGCTTCAGCGGGAGCTCCTACAATGAGCAGTTCTTC
abundance: .; d_gene: TRBD1; j_gene: TRBJ2-3; v_gene: TRBV28; CDR3aa: CASQGPGTGESGVPTDTQYF; CDR3nt: TGTGCCTCCCAGGGCCCCGGGACAGGGGAGTCGGGAGTCCCCACAGATACGCAGTATTTT
abundance: few; d_gene: TRBD1; j_gene: TRBJ2-7; v_gene: TRBV4-3; CDR3aa: CASSHRDSYEQYF; CDR3nt: TGCGCCAGCAGCCATAGGGACAGTTACGAGCAGTACTTC
abundance: .; d_gene: .; j_gene: TRBJ2-4; v_gene: TRBV2; CDR3aa: CASSGGWENIQYF; CDR3nt: TGTGCCAGCAGTGGCGGGTGGGAAAACATTCAGTACTTC
abundance: .; d_gene: .; j_gene: TRBJ1-4; v_gene: TRBV7-9; CDR3aa: CASSLYGGRGGNEKLFF; CDR3nt: TGTGCCAGCAGCTTATACGGGGGGCGCGGCGGTAATGAAAAACTGTTTTTT
abundance: .; d_gene: .; j_gene: TRBJ2-3; v_gene: TRBV19; CDR3aa: CASSRTRPHTDTQYF; CDR3nt: TGTGCCAGTAGCCGGACACGGCCTCACACAGATACGCAGTATTTT
abundance: .; d_gene: TRBD2; j_gene: TRBJ2-7; v_gene: TRBV4-2; CDR3aa: CASSQTIRLAGGYEQYF; CDR3nt: TGTGCCAGCAGCCAAACAATCCGACTAGCGGGAGGGTACGAGCAGTACTTC
abundance: .; d_gene: .; j_gene: TRBJ2-1; v_gene: TRBV21-1; CDR3aa: CASSKEATSGKNEQFF; CDR3nt: TGTGCCAGCAGCAAAGAAGCGACTAGCGGAAAGAATGAGCAGTTCTTC
abundance: .; d_gene: TRBD1; j_gene: TRBJ2-3; v_gene: TRBV4-1; CDR3aa: CASSHHPGQSTDTQYF; CDR3nt: TGCGCCAGCAGCCATCACCCGGGACAGAGCACAGATACGCAGTATTTT
abundance: .; d_gene: TRBD1; j_gene: TRBJ1-5; v_gene: TRBV19; CDR3aa: CASSSQGNRQPQHF; CDR3nt: TGTGCCAGTAGTTCACAGGGGAATAGGCAGCCCCAGCATTTT
abundance: once; d_gene: .; j_gene: TRBJ1-1; v_gene: TRBV25-1; CDR3aa: CASRDTYTEAFF; CDR3nt: TGTGCCAGCCGGGACACCTACACTGAAGCTTTCTTT
abundance: once; d_gene: TRBD2; j_gene: TRBJ2-5; v_gene: TRBV25-1; CDR3aa: CASSLPSGISETQYF; CDR3nt: TGTGCCAGCAGTTTGCCTAGCGGGATTTCGGAGACCCAGTACTTC
abundance: few; d_gene: .; j_gene: TRBJ1-2; v_gene: TRBV9; CDR3aa: CASSATGSGYTF; CDR3nt: TGTGCCAGCAGCGCTACAGGGAGCGGCTACACCTTC
abundance: few; d_gene: .; j_gene: TRBJ1-1; v_gene: TRBV9; CDR3aa: CASSPGRNTEAFF; CDR3nt: TGTGCCAGCAGCCCGGGGAGGAACACTGAAGCTTTCTTT
abundance: .; d_gene: .; j_gene: TRBJ1-5; v_gene: TRBV6-2/TRBV6-3; CDR3aa: CASSYNRQRGNQPQHF; CDR3nt: TGTGCCAGCAGTTACAATCGGCAGCGCGGCAATCAGCCCCAGCATTTT
abundance: few; d_gene: .; j_gene: TRBJ1-5; v_gene: TRBV7-2; CDR3aa: CASSRAPNQPQHF; CDR3nt: TGTGCCAGCTCGAGGGCACCCAATCAGCCCCAGCATTTT
abundance: .; d_gene: .; j_gene: TRBJ2-6; v_gene: TRBV19; CDR3aa: CASSIDGGTVISGANVLTF; CDR3nt: TGTGCCAGTAGTATAGATGGGGGGACAGTGATATCTGGGGCCAACGTCCTGACTTTC
abundance: once; d_gene: .; j_gene: TRBJ2-5; v_gene: TRBV11-3; CDR3aa: CASSFSGIQETQYF; CDR3nt: TGTGCCAGCAGCTTTTCGGGGATCCAAGAGACCCAGTACTTC
abundance: .; d_gene: TRBD1; j_gene: TRBJ2-7; v_gene: TRBV28; CDR3aa: CASSLSGTGGSYEQYF; CDR3nt: TGTGCCAGCAGTTTATCCGGGACAGGGGGCTCCTACGAGCAGTACTTC
abundance: .; d_gene: .; j_gene: TRBJ2-7; v_gene: TRBV27; CDR3aa: CATRRAVLYEQYF; CDR3nt: TGTGCCACCCGAAGAGCGGTACTCTACGAGCAGTACTTC
abundance: .; d_gene: .; j_gene: TRBJ2-2; v_gene: TRBV7-9; CDR3aa: CASSSPGTGELFF; CDR3nt: TGTGCCAGCAGTTCCCCGGGGACCGGGGAGCTGTTTTTT
abundance: once; d_gene: .; j_gene: TRBJ2-4; v_gene: TRBV28; CDR3aa: CASNNGGWRDIQYF; CDR3nt: TGTGCCAGCAACAATGGTGGGTGGAGGGACATTCAGTACTTC
abundance: few; d_gene: .; j_gene: TRBJ1-3; v_gene: TRBV5-1; CDR3aa: CASRVEGAGNTIYF; CDR3nt: TGCGCCAGCAGGGTTGAAGGGGCAGGAAACACCATATATTTT
abundance: .; d_gene: TRBD2; j_gene: TRBJ2-1; v_gene: TRBV11-2; CDR3aa: CASSLYSSGASYNEQFF; CDR3nt: TGTGCCAGCAGCTTATATTCTAGCGGGGCCTCCTACAATGAGCAGTTCTTC
abundance: .; d_gene: .; j_gene: TRBJ2-2; v_gene: TRBV11-2; CDR3aa: CASSPNWGRSVRELFF; CDR3nt: TGTGCCAGCAGCCCTAATTGGGGGCGCAGTGTCCGGGAGCTGTTTTTT
abundance: .; d_gene: .; j_gene: TRBJ2-7; v_gene: TRBV11-3; CDR3aa: CASSLASTGLKYF; CDR3nt: TGTGCCAGCAGCTTAGCCTCGACAGGTCTTAAGTACTTC
abundance: once; d_gene: TRBD2; j_gene: TRBJ2-3; v_gene: TRBV27; CDR3aa: CASSIHPASGRTDTQYF; CDR3nt: TGTGCCAGCAGTATACACCCGGCTAGCGGGAGGACAGATACGCAGTATTTT
abundance: .; d_gene: TRBD1; j_gene: TRBJ1-1; v_gene: TRBV11-2; CDR3aa: CASSLTPGQGVNTEAFF; CDR3nt: TGTGCCAGCAGCTTAACACCGGGACAGGGGGTGAACACTGAAGCTTTCTTT
abundance: .; d_gene: .; j_gene: TRBJ1-2; v_gene: TRBV15; CDR3aa: CATSRGSVNYGYTF; CDR3nt: TGTGCCACCAGCAGAGGGTCGGTGAATTATGGCTACACCTTC
abundance: .; d_gene: .; j_gene: TRBJ2-5; v_gene: TRBV28; CDR3aa: CASLSGQETQYF; CDR3nt: TGTGCCAGCCTTTCGGGGCAAGAGACCCAGTACTTC
abundance: .; d_gene: TRBD1; j_gene: TRBJ1-2; v_gene: TRBV9; CDR3aa: CASSAPGQPYGYTF; CDR3nt: TGTGCCAGCAGCGCACCGGGACAGCCCTATGGCTACACCTTC
abundance: few; d_gene: TRBD1; j_gene: TRBJ1-1; v_gene: TRBV4-1; CDR3aa: CASSQGSDRGPRAEAFF; CDR3nt: TGCGCCAGCAGCCAAGGGTCGGACAGGGGGCCTCGGGCTGAAGCTTTCTTT
abundance: .; d_gene: TRBD2; j_gene: TRBJ2-1; v_gene: TRBV7-9; CDR3aa: CASSLRLAASNEQFF; CDR3nt: TGTGCCAGCAGCTTAAGGCTAGCGGCATCCAATGAGCAGTTCTTC
abundance: .; d_gene: TRBD1; j_gene: TRBJ1-5; v_gene: TRBV7-3; CDR3aa: CASSLDRGHNQPQHF; CDR3nt: TGTGCCAGCAGCCTAGACAGGGGGCACAATCAGCCCCAGCATTTT
abundance: once; d_gene: .; j_gene: TRBJ2-3; v_gene: TRBV2; CDR3aa: CASSSSVRGGITTDTQYF; CDR3nt: TGTGCCAGCAGTTCGTCAGTTCGGGGCGGGATAACAACAGATACGCAGTATTTT
abundance: .; d_gene: TRBD2; j_gene: TRBJ2-5; v_gene: TRBV27; CDR3aa: CASSPRGLAGLAQETQYF; CDR3nt: TGTGCCAGCAGCCCTCGGGGACTAGCGGGCCTAGCCCAAGAGACCCAGTACTTC
abundance: .; d_gene: TRBD1; j_gene: TRBJ1-1; v_gene: TRBV5-1; CDR3aa: CASSSLTGVTEAFF; CDR3nt: TGCGCCAGCAGCTCTTTGACAGGGGTCACTGAAGCTTTCTTT
abundance: .; d_gene: .; j_gene: TRBJ2-3; v_gene: TRBV24-1; CDR3aa: CATSSGQLRTDTQYF; CDR3nt: TGTGCCACCAGTTCAGGACAGTTAAGGACAGATACGCAGTATTTT
abundance: .; d_gene: .; j_gene: TRBJ2-5; v_gene: TRBV28; CDR3aa: CASSFDRQPQETQYF; CDR3nt: TGTGCCAGCAGTTTTGACAGACAGCCTCAAGAGACCCAGTACTTC
abundance: .; d_gene: .; j_gene: TRBJ2-7; v_gene: TRBV15; CDR3aa: CATSSQIGDEQYF; CDR3nt: TGTGCCACCAGCAGTCAAATAGGGGACGAGCAGTACTTC
abundance: .; d_gene: .; j_gene: TRBJ2-5; v_gene: TRBV7-7; CDR3aa: CASSLNSGAPVETQYF; CDR3nt: TGTGCTAGCAGCTTAAATTCAGGGGCCCCGGTGGAGACCCAGTACTTC
abundance: .; d_gene: .; j_gene: TRBJ1-6; v_gene: TRBV18; CDR3aa: CASSSLPDRLNSPLHF; CDR3nt: TGTGCCAGCTCTTCCCTGCCCGACAGATTAAATTCACCCCTCCACTTT
abundance: once; d_gene: .; j_gene: TRBJ1-5; v_gene: TRBV28; CDR3aa: CASRGGTGNQPQHF; CDR3nt: TGTGCCAGCCGTGGGGGGACGGGCAATCAGCCCCAGCATTTT
abundance: .; d_gene: TRBD1; j_gene: TRBJ1-2; v_gene: TRBV24-1; CDR3aa: CATSDPGQGSGYTF; CDR3nt: TGTGCCACCAGTGACCCCGGACAGGGGAGTGGCTACACCTTC
abundance: .; d_gene: TRBD1; j_gene: TRBJ1-2; v_gene: TRBV24-1; CDR3aa: CATSEPGTGKGYTF; CDR3nt: TGTGCCACCAGTGAACCCGGGACAGGGAAAGGCTACACCTTC
abundance: .; d_gene: TRBD1; j_gene: TRBJ1-1; v_gene: TRBV5-1; CDR3aa: CASSLEGQEDTEAFF; CDR3nt: TGCGCCAGCAGCTTGGAAGGACAGGAGGACACTGAAGCTTTCTTT